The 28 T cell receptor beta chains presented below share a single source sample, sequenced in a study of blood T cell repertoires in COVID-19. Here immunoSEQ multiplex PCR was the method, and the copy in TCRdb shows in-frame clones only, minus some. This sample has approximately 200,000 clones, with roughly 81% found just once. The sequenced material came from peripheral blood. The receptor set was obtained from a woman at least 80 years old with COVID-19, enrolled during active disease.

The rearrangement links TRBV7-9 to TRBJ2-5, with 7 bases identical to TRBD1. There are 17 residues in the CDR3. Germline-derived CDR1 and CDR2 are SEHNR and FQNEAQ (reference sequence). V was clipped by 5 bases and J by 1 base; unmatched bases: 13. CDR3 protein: CASSLGGGGQAQETQYF. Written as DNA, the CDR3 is TGTGCCAGCAGCCTTGGAGGTGGTGGACAGGCCCAAGAGACCCAGTACTTC.

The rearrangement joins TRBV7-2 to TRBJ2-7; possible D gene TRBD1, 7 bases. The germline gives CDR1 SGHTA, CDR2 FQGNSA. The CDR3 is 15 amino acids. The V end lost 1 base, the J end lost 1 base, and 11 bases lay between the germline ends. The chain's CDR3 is CASSLEPGGSYEQYF. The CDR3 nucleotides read TGTGCCAGCAGCTTAGAGCCAGGGGGGTCCTACGAGCAGTACTTC. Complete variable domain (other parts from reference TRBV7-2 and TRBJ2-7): GAGVSQSPSNKVTEKGKDVELRCDPISGHTALYWYRQSLGQGLEFLIYFQGNSAPDKSGLPSDRFSAERTGGSVSTLTIQRTQQEDSAVYLCASSLEPGGSYEQYFGPGTRLTVT.

The CDR3, as DNA: TGTGCCACCTACCAAAAGGTGGCGGCTAGGGAAAAACTGTTTTTT. It is translated as CATYQKVAAREKLFF. The chain uses TRBV15 and TRBJ1-4; no definite D call. The length of the CDR3 is 15 residues. Germline CDR1 is LNHNV and CDR2 is YYDKDF (reference sequence). V dropped 8 bases and J dropped 8 bases, with 21 bases sitting between them.

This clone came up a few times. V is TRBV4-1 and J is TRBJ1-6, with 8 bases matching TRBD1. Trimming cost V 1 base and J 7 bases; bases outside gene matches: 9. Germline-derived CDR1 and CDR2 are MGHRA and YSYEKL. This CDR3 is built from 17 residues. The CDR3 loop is CASSQGRPGQENSPLHF. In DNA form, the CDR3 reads TGCGCCAGCAGCCAAGGAAGGCCGGGACAGGAGAATTCACCCCTCCACTTT.

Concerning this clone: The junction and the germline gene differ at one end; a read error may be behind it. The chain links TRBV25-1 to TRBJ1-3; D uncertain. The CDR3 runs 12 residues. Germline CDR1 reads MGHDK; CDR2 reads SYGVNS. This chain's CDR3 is CATSVSGNTIYF. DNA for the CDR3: TGCGCCACTTCGGTCTCTGGAAACACCATATATTTT. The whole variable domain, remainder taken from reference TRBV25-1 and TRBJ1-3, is EADIYQTPRYLVIGTGKKITLECSQTMGHDKMYWYQQDPGMELHLIHYSYGVNSTEKGDLSSESTVSRIRTEHFPLTLESARPSHTSQYLCATSVSGNTIYFGEGSWLTVV.

The CDR3 reads CASSQADEKLFF. CDR3 nucleotide sequence: TGTGCCAGCAGCCAAGCGGATGAAAAACTGTTTTTT. V is TRBV4-2 and J is TRBJ1-4, with D uncertain. V was pared by 1 base and J by 6 bases, with 3 bases between. The CDR3 totals 12 residues. Germline assignment: CDR1 LGHNA and CDR2 YNFKEQ.

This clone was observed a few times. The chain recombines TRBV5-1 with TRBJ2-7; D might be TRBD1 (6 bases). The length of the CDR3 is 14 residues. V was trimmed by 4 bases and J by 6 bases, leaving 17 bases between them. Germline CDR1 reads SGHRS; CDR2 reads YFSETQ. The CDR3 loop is CASSPRWGHFEQYF. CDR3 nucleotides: TGCGCCAGCAGCCCACGATGGGGACACTTCGAGCAGTACTTC.

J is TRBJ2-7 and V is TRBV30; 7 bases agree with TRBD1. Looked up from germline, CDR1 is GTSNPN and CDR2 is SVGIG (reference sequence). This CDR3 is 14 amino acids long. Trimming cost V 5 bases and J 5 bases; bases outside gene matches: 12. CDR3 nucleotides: TGTGCCTGGCTACTCCCGGGACAGTTTCACGAGCAGTACTTC. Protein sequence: CAWLLPGQFHEQYF.

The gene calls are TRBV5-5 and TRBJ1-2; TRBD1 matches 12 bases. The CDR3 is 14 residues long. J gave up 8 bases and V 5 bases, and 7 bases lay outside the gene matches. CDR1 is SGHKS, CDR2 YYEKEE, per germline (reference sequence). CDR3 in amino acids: CASRPSGTGGGYTF. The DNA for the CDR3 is TGTGCCAGCAGGCCATCCGGGACAGGGGGCGGCTACACCTTC.

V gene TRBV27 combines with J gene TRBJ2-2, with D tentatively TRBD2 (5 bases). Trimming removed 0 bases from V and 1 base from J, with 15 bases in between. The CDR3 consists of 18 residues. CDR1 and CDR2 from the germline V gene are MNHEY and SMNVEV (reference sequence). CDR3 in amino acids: CASSLSTRTPKNTGELFF. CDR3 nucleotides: TGTGCCAGCAGTTTATCGACGCGGACTCCTAAGAACACCGGGGAGCTGTTTTTT.

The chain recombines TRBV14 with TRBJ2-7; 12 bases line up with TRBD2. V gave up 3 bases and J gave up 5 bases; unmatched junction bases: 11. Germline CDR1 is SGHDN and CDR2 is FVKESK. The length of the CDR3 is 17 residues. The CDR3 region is CASSHRLAGGPGDEQYF. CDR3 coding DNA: TGTGCCAGCAGCCATCGCCTAGCGGGAGGGCCGGGCGACGAGCAGTACTTC.

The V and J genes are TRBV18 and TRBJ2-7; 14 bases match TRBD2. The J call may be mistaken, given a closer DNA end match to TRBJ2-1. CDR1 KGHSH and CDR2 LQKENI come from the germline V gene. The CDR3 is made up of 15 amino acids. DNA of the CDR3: TGTGCCAGCTCACCGACTAGCGGGGGGGATGCTGGGCAGTTCTTC. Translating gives CASSPTSGGDAGQFF.

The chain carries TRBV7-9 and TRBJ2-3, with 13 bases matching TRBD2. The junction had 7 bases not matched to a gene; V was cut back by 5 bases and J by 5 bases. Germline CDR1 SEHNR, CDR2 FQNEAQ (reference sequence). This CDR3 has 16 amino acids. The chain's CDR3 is CASSDGLAGVVDTQYF. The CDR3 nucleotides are TGTGCCAGCAGCGATGGACTAGCGGGAGTGGTAGATACGCAGTATTTT.

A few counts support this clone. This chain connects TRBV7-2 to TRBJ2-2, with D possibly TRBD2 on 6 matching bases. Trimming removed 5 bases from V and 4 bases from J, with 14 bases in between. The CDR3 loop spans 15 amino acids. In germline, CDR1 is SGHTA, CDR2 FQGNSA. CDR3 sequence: CASSPAFGSTGELFF. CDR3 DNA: TGTGCCAGCAGCCCGGCCTTCGGGAGCACCGGGGAGCTGTTTTTT.

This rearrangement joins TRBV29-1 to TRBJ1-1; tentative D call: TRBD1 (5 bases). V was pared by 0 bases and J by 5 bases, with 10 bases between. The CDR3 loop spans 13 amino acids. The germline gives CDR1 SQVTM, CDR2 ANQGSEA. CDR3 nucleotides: TGCAGCGTTGAAGATCCAGGGTTGACTGAAGCTTTCTTT. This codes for CSVEDPGLTEAFF.

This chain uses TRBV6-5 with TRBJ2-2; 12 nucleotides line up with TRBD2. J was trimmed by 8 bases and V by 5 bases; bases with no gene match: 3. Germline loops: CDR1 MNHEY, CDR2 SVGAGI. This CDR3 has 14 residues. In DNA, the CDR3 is TGTGCCAGCAGTCCAGGACTAGCGGGGGGGGAGCTGTTTTTT. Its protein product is CASSPGLAGGELFF.

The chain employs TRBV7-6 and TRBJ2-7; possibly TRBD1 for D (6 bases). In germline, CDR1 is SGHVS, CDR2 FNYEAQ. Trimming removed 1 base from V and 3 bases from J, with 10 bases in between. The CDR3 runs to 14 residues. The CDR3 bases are TGTGCCAGCAGCTTAGAAGCAGGGGTCTACGAGCAGTACTTC. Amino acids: CASSLEAGVYEQYF.

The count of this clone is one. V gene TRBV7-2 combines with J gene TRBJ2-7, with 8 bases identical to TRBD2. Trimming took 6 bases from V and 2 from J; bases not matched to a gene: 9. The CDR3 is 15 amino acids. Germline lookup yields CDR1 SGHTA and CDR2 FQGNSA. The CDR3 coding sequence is TGTGCCAGCAGTGGGTGGCTAGCGGGCACCTACGAGCAGTACTTC. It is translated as CASSGWLAGTYEQYF.

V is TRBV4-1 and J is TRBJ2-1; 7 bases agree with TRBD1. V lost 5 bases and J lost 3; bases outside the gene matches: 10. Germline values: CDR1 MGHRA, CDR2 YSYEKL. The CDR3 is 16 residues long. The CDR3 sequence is CASSGQGDRDYNEQFF. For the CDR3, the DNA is TGCGCCAGCAGCGGGCAGGGGGACAGAGACTACAATGAGCAGTTCTTC.

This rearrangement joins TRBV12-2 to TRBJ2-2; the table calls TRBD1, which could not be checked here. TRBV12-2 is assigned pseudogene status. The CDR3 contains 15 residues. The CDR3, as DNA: TGTGCAAGTCGCTTAGCGGGACAGTTCACCGGGGAGCTGTTTTTT. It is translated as CASRLAGQFTGELFF.

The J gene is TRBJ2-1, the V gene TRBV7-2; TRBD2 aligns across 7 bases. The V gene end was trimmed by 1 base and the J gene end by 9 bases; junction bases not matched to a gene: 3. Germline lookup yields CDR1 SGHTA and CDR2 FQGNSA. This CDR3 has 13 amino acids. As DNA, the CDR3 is TGTGCCAGCAGCTTAGGACTAGCCACTGAGCAGTTCTTC. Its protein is CASSLGLATEQFF.

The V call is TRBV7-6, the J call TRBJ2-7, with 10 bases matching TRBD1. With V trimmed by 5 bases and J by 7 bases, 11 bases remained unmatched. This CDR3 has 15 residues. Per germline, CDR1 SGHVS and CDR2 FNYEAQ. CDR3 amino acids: CASSPRQGALREQYF. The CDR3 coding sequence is TGTGCCAGCAGCCCGAGACAGGGGGCGCTGAGGGAGCAGTACTTC.

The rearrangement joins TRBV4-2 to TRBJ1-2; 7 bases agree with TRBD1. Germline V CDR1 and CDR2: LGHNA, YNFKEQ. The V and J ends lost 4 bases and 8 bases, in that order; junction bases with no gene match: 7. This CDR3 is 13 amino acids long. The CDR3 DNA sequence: TGTGCCAGCAGCCCCAACCTAGGGGGCGGCTACACCTTC. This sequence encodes CASSPNLGGGYTF.

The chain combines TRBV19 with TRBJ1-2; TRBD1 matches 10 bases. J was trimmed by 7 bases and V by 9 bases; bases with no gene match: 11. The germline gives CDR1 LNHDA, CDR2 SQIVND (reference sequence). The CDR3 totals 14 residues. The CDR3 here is CASGTGDRTGGYTF. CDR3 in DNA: TGTGCCAGCGGGACAGGGGACCGGACTGGTGGCTACACCTTC.

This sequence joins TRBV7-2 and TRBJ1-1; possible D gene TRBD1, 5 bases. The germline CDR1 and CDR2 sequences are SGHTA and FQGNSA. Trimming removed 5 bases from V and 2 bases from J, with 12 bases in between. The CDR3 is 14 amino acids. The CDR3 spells CASSLPWGNTEAFF. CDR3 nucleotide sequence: TGTGCCAGCAGCCTGCCTTGGGGCAACACTGAAGCTTTCTTT. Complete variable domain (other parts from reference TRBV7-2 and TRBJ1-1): GAGVSQSPSNKVTEKGKDVELRCDPISGHTALYWYRQSLGQGLEFLIYFQGNSAPDKSGLPSDRFSAERTGGSVSTLTIQRTQQEDSAVYLCASSLPWGNTEAFFGQGTRLTVV.

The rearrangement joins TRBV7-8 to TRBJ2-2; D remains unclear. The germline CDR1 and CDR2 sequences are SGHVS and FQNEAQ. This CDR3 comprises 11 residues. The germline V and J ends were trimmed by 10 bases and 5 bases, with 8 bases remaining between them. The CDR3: CATEETGELFF. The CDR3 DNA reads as TGTGCCACCGAGGAAACCGGGGAGCTGTTTTTT.

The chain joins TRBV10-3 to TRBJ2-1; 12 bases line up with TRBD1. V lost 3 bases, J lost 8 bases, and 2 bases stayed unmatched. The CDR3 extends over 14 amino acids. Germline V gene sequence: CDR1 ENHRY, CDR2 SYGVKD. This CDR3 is CAISDRDRGHEQFF. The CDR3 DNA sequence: TGTGCCATCAGTGATAGGGACAGGGGGCATGAGCAGTTCTTC.

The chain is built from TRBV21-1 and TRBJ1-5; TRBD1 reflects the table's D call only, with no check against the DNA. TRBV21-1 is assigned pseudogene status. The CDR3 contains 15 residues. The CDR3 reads CASSGTGAPDQPQHF. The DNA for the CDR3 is TGTGCCAGCAGCGGAACAGGGGCCCCAGATCAGCCCCAGCATTTT.